The present T cell receptor beta chain was sequenced within a study of T cells after posttransplantation cyclophosphamide. General study points: Later blood repertoires were often dominated by clones from the donor CD8+ memory compartment. TRB overlap between skin or GI tissue T cells and blood was limited. TRB clonality was highly associated with recipient CMV seropositivity and reactivation.

Trimming took 0 bases from V and 5 from J, leaving 6 bases between them. The CDR3 consists of 13 residues. CDR1 and CDR2 (germline): SGHTA, FQGNSA. Profiled with immunoSEQ multiplex PCR; TCRdb holds only in-frame clones, not every one. The repertoire holds tens of thousands of clones, around 91% seen once, with around 3.2% in the top ten. Turning to this clone: What it binds is not known.

The chain employs TRBV7-2 and TRBJ2-3, with unresolved D. This receptor was taken from a woman in her 50s in good health and a related stem cell transplant donor. The material sequenced was PBMCs. The CDR3 is CASSLATEDTQYF. As DNA, the CDR3 is TGTGCCAGCAGCTTAGCGACTGAAGATACGCAGTATTTT.